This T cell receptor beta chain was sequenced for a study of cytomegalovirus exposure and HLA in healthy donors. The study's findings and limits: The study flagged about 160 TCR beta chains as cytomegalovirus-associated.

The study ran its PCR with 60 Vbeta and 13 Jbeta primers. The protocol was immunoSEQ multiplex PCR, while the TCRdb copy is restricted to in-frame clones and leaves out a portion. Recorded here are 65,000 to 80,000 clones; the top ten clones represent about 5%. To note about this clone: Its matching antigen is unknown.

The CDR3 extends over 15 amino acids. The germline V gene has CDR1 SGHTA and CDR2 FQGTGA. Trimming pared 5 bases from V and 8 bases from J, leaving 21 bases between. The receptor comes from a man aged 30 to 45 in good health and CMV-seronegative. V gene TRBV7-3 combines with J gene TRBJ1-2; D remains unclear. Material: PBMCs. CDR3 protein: CASSPPRVGMKGYTF. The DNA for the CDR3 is TGTGCCAGCAGCCCTCCTCGGGTTGGAATGAAGGGCTACACCTTC.